Listed below are T cell receptor beta chains from one sample, sequenced in a study of CD4 T cells in relation to SARS-CoV-2 and coronaviruses. The antigens of these receptors remain unknown. The protocol was immunoSEQ multiplex PCR, while the TCRdb copy is restricted to in-frame clones and leaves out a portion. The sample has about 36,000 clones, approximately 80% seen once. Sequenced sample: memory CD4+ T cells from PBMCs, cultured in vitro. The receptors originated from an adult with COVID-19. Each CDR3 is given with its conserved first and last residue.

V gene	J gene	CDR3 protein
TRBV19	TRBJ2-1	CASSPGLAGGSNNEQFF
TRBV6-5	TRBJ2-7	CASSYSGRVYF
TRBV7-2	TRBJ2-7	CASSFDPQGPHVF
TRBV9	TRBJ1-6	CASSVESSYNSPLHF
TRBV29-1	TRBJ2-7	CSVAVISGGEQYF
TRBV24-1	TRBJ2-5	CATSDPPLGTQYF
TRBV7-2	TRBJ1-5	CASSLYGETNQPQHF
TRBV7-2	TRBJ2-7	CASSKSGVLLYEQYF
TRBV29-1	TRBJ2-7	CSVLLRGQGGEQYF
TRBV11-3	TRBJ2-1	CASSLDPPGLAGGNNEQFF
TRBV30	TRBJ2-5	CAWAHSGGSPQETQYF
TRBV28	TRBJ2-2	CASRGAAGELFF
TRBV6-1	TRBJ2-2	CASKSGANTGELFF
TRBV6-5	TRBJ2-5	CASSYSVAQETQYF
TRBV6-5	TRBJ1-6	CALGKGPSYNSPLHF
TRBV3-1/TRBV3-2	TRBJ2-1	CASSQDGSGLALYNEQFF
TRBV4-1	TRBJ2-2	CASSQGPTVTGELFF
TRBV30	TRBJ2-7	CAWSNNRWNYEQYF
TRBV7-8	TRBJ2-3	CASSSRVGKGGTRGTDTQYF
TRBV5-1	TRBJ2-2	CASSPGSFAGELFF